Listed below are T cell receptor beta chains from one sample, sequenced in a study of T-cell memory formation after mild COVID-19. Each CDR3 protein is one row after TCRdb ran MiXCR on the 5' RACE reads. The table shows 350,000 to 450,000 distinct CDR3 sequences, with approximately 29% occurring only once. Sequencing was carried out using PBMCs or a T cell subset sorted from them (not recorded which). These receptor sequences come from an adult woman who had mild COVID-19 (a few samples of this study predate the infection). Cell type and time point are not known. The CDR3 runs from the conserved cysteine through the conserved F or W. The D gene is left open where the match is weak. Clone sizes are given selectively: once, few, many, or a class where the clone is expanded.

size: NA
V: TRBV24-1
J: TRBJ1-1
D: NA
CDR3: CATRGPVNLNTEAFF
DNA: TGTGCCACCAGGGGCCCAGTAAACTTGAACACTGAAGCTTTCTTT

size: few
V: TRBV5-1
J: TRBJ2-3
D: TRBD1
CDR3: CASTRRQGPDTQYF
DNA: TGCGCCAGCACAAGACGACAGGGCCCAGATACGCAGTATTTT

size: NA
V: TRBV7-3
J: TRBJ2-3
D: TRBD2
CDR3: CASSSYSGGDTQYF
DNA: TGTGCCAGCAGCTCCTATAGCGGGGGGGATACGCAGTATTTT

size: few
V: TRBV7-6
J: TRBJ2-5
D: TRBD1
CDR3: CASSLAGGQGGETQYF
DNA: TGTGCCAGCAGCTTAGCGGGAGGACAGGGTGGGGAGACCCAGTACTTC

size: few
V: TRBV20-1
J: TRBJ2-7
D: NA
CDR3: CSARDPTDQGGYEQYF
DNA: TGCAGTGCTAGAGATCCAACCGACCAAGGGGGCTACGAGCAGTACTTC

size: NA
V: TRBV15
J: TRBJ2-7
D: NA
CDR3: CATSREVLGSYEQYF
DNA: TGTGCCACCAGCAGAGAGGTTCTGGGCTCCTACGAGCAGTACTTC

size: few
V: TRBV19
J: TRBJ1-1
D: NA
CDR3: CASSSRGRAEAFF
DNA: TGTGCCAGTAGTAGTAGGGGAAGGGCTGAAGCTTTCTTT

size: NA
V: TRBV24-1
J: TRBJ2-1
D: TRBD2
CDR3: CAPLPGLASNEQFF
DNA: TGTGCCCCACTGCCGGGACTAGCGTCCAATGAGCAGTTCTTC

size: NA
V: TRBV3-1
J: TRBJ1-4
D: NA
CDR3: CASSQDFGQGREKLFF
DNA: TGTGCCAGCAGCCAAGATTTCGGGCAGGGTCGCGAAAAACTGTTTTTT

size: NA
V: TRBV11-2
J: TRBJ2-1
D: TRBD1
CDR3: CASSSLRDRVGEQFF
DNA: TGTGCCAGCAGCTCCCTCCGGGACAGGGTTGGCGAGCAGTTCTTC

size: NA
V: TRBV7-2
J: TRBJ2-7
D: NA
CDR3: CASSLAGSYYEQYF
DNA: TGTGCCAGCAGCTTAGCCGGATCCTACTACGAGCAGTACTTC

size: NA
V: TRBV11-2
J: TRBJ2-3
D: TRBD2
CDR3: CASSRTRTSGVTDTQYF
DNA: TGTGCCAGCAGCCGAACGAGGACTAGCGGGGTCACAGATACGCAGTATTTT

size: NA
V: TRBV4-1
J: TRBJ2-1
D: NA
CDR3: CASSQGWAAINEQFF
DNA: TGCGCCAGCAGCCAAGGGTGGGCGGCCATCAATGAGCAGTTCTTC

size: many
V: TRBV7-2
J: TRBJ2-3
D: TRBD2
CDR3: CASRGGFPDTQYF
DNA: TGTGCCAGCCGGGGGGGGTTTCCAGATACGCAGTATTTT

size: NA
V: TRBV7-3
J: TRBJ2-1
D: NA
CDR3: CASSLRPTGLGEQFF
DNA: TGTGCCAGCAGCTTAAGGCCAACAGGGTTGGGTGAGCAGTTCTTC

size: NA
V: TRBV20-1
J: TRBJ2-1
D: NA
CDR3: CSARDPYPGEQFF
DNA: TGCAGTGCTAGAGATCCCTACCCGGGGGAGCAGTTCTTC

size: NA
V: TRBV12-3/TRBV12-4
J: TRBJ1-1
D: NA
CDR3: CASSLVRDLTEAFF
DNA: TGTGCCAGCAGTTTAGTTCGGGACCTGACTGAAGCTTTCTTT

size: few
V: TRBV12-3/TRBV12-4
J: TRBJ2-7
D: NA
CDR3: CASSHDSYEQYF
DNA: TGTGCCAGCAGCCATGACAGCTACGAGCAGTACTTC

size: NA
V: TRBV7-6
J: TRBJ1-1
D: NA
CDR3: CASSLLSLPTKGTEAFF
DNA: TGTGCCAGCAGCTTGCTATCTCTCCCCACCAAGGGGACTGAAGCTTTCTTT

size: NA
V: TRBV12-3/TRBV12-4
J: TRBJ2-1
D: TRBD2
CDR3: CASNPSSGGANEQFF
DNA: TGTGCCAGCAACCCTTCTAGCGGGGGGGCCAATGAGCAGTTCTTC

size: few
V: TRBV5-5
J: TRBJ2-3
D: NA
CDR3: CATDRDPGSDTQYF
DNA: TGTGCCACCGACCGGGACCCTGGATCAGATACGCAGTATTTT

size: NA
V: TRBV7-9
J: TRBJ1-1
D: TRBD1
CDR3: CASSDTGGAPEAFF
DNA: TGTGCCAGCAGCGACACAGGGGGCGCCCCTGAAGCTTTCTTT